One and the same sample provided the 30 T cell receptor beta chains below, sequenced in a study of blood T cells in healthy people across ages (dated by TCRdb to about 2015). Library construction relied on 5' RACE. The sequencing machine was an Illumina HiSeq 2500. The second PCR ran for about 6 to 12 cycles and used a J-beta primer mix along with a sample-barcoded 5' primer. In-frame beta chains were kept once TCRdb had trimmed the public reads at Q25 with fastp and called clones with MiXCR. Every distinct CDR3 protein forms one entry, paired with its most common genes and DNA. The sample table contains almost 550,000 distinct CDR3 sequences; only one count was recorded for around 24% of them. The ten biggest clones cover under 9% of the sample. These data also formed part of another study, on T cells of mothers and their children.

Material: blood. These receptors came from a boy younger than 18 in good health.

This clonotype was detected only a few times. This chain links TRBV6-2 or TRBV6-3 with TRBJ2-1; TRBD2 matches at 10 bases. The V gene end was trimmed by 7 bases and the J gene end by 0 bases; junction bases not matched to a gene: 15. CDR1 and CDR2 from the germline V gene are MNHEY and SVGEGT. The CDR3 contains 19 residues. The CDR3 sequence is CASKKGASGGANSYNEQFF. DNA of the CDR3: TGTGCCAGCAAAAAGGGGGCTAGCGGGGGTGCGAACTCCTACAATGAGCAGTTCTTC.

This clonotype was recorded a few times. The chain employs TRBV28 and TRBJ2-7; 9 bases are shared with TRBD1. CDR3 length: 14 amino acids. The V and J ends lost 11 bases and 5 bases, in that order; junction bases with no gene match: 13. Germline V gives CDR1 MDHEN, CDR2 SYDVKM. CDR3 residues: CAGNRGQAYHEQYF. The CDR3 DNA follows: TGTGCCGGGAACAGGGGGCAGGCGTATCACGAGCAGTACTTC.

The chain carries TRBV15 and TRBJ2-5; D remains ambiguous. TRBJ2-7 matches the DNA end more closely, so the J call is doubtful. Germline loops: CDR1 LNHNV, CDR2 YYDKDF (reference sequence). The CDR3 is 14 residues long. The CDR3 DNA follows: TGTGCCACCAGCAGAGAAAGGACCTCCTACGAGCAGTACTTC. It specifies CATSRERTSYEQYF.

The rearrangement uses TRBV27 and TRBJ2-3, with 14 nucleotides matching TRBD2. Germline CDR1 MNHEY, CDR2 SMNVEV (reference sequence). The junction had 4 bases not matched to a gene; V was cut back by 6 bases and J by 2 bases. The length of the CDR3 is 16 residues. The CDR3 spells CASSQTSGRVTDTQYF. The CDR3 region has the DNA TGTGCCAGCAGCCAGACTAGCGGGAGGGTCACAGATACGCAGTATTTT.

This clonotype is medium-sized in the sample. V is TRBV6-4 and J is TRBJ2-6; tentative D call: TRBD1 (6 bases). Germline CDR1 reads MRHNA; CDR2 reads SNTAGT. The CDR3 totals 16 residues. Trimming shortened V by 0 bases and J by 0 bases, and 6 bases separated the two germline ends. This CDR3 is CASSDSGGSGANVLTF. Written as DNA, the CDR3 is TGTGCCAGCAGTGACTCAGGGGGCTCTGGGGCCAACGTCCTGACTTTC.

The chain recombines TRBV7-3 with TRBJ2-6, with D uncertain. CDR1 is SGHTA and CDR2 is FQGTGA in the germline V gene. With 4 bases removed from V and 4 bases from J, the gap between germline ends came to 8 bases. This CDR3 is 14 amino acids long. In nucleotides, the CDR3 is TGTGCCAGCAGCTCCCCCATCGGGGCCAACGTCCTGACTTTC. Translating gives CASSSPIGANVLTF.

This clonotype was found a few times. Written as DNA, the CDR3 is TGTGCCAGCTTGGGGGACTATGGCTACACCTTC. Translating it yields CASLGDYGYTF. The chain joins TRBV6-4 to TRBJ1-2; possibly TRBD1 for D (5 bases). CDR1 is MRHNA, CDR2 SNTAGT, per germline. Trimming shortened V by 8 bases and J by 3 bases, and 7 bases separated the two germline ends. This CDR3 is 11 amino acids long.

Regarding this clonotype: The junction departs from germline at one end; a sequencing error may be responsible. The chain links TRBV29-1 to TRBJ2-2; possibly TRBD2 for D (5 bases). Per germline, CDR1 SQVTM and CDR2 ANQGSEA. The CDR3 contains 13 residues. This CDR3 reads CSVGQRYTGELLF. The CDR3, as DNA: TGCAGCGTAGGTCAGAGATACACCGGGGAGCTGCTTTTT.

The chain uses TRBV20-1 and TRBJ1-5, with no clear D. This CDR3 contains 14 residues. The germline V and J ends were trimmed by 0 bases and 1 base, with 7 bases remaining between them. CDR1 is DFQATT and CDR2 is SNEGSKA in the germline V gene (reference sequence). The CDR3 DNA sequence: TGCAGTGCTAGAGACAGCCGCAGCAATCAGCCCCAGCATTTT. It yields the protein CSARDSRSNQPQHF.

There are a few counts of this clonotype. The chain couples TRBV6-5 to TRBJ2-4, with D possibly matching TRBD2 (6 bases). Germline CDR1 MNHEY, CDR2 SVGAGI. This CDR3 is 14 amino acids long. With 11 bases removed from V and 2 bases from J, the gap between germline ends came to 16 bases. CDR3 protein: CAVSAGSTKNIQYF. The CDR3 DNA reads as TGTGCCGTGTCGGCGGGATCGACCAAAAACATTCAGTACTTC.

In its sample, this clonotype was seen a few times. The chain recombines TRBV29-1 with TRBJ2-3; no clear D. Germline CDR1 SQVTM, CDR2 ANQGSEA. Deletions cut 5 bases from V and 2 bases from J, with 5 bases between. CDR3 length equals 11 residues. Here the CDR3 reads CSVPTTDTQYF. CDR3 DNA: TGCAGCGTTCCGACCACAGATACGCAGTATTTT.

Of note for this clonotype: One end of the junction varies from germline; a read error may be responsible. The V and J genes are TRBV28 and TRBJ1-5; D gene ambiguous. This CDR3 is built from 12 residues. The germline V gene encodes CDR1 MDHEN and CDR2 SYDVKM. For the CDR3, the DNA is TGTACCAGCAGTTTAAATAATCAGCCCCAGCATTTT. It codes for CTSSLNNQPQHF. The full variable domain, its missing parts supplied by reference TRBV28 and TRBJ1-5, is DVKVTQSSRYLVKRTGEKVFLECVQDMDHENMFWYRQDPGLGLRLIYFSYDVKMKEKGDIPEGYSVSREKKERFSLILESASTNQTSMYLCTSSLNNQPQHFGDGTRLSIL.

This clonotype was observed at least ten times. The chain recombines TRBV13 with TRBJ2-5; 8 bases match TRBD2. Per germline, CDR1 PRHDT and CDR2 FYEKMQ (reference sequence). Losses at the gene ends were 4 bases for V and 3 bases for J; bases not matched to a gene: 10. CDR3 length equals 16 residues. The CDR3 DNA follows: TGTGCCAGCAGCTCTAGGGCTGGGACTAGAAAAGAGACCCAGTACTTC. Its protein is CASSSRAGTRKETQYF.

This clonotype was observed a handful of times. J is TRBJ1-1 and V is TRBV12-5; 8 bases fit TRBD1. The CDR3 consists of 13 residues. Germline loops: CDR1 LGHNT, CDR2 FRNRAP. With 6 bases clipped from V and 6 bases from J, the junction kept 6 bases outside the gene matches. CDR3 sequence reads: CASGSQGAAEAFF. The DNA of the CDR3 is TGTGCTAGTGGGTCCCAGGGGGCCGCTGAAGCTTTCTTT. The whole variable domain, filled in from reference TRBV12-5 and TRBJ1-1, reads DARVTQTPRHKVTEMGQEVTMRCQPILGHNTVFWYRQTMMQGLELLAYFRNRAPLDDSGMPKDRFSAEMPDATLATLKIQPSEPRDSAVYFCASGSQGAAEAFFGQGTRLTVV.

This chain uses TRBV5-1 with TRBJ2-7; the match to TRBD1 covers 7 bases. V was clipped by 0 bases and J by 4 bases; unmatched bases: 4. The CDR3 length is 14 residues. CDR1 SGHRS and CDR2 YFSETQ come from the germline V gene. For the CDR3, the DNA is TGCGCCAGCAGCTTGGGGACAGGAGAATACGAGCAGTACTTC. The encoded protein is CASSLGTGEYEQYF.

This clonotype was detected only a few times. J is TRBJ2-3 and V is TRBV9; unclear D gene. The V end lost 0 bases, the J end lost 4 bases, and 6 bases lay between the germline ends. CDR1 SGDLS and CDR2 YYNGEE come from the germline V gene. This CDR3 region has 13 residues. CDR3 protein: CASSVDTADTQYF. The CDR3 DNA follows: TGTGCCAGCAGCGTAGATACGGCAGATACGCAGTATTTT.

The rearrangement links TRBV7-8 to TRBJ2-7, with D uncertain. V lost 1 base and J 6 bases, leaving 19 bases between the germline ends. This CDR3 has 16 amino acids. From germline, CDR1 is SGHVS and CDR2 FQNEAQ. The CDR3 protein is CASSLDMLVAPGEQYF. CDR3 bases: TGTGCCAGCAGCTTAGATATGCTAGTCGCCCCGGGCGAGCAGTACTTC.

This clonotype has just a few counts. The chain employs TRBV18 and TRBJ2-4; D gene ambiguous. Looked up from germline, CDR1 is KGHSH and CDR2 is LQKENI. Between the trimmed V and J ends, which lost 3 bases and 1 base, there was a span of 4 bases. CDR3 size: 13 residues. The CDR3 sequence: CASSPGAKNIQYF. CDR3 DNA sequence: TGTGCCAGCTCACCGGGGGCCAAAAACATTCAGTACTTC.

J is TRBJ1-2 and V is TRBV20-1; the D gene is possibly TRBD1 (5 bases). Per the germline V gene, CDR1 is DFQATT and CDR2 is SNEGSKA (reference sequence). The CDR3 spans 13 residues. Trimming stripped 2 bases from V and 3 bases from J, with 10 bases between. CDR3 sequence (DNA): TGCAGTGCTAGAAGGGACCGACACTATGGCTACACCTTC. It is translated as CSARRDRHYGYTF.

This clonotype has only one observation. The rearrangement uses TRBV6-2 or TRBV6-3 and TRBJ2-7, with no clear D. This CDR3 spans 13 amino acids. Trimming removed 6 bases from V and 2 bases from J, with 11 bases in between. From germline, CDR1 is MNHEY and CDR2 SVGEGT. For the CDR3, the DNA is TGTGCCAGCAGAGAGCCCGGCCCCTACGAGCAGTACTTC. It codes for CASREPGPYEQYF.

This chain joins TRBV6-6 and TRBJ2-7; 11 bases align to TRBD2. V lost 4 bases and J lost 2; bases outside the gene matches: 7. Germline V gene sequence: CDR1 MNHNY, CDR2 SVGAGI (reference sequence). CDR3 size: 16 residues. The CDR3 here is CASSSLGLAVTYEQYF. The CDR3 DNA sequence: TGTGCCAGCAGTTCCTTGGGACTAGCGGTAACCTACGAGCAGTACTTC.

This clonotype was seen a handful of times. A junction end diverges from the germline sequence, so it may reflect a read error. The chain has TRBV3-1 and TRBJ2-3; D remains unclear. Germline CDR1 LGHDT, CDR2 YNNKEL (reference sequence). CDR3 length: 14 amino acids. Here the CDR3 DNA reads TGCGCCAGCAGCCAAGGACCCAGCACAGATACGCAGTATTTT. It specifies CASSQGPSTDTQYF.

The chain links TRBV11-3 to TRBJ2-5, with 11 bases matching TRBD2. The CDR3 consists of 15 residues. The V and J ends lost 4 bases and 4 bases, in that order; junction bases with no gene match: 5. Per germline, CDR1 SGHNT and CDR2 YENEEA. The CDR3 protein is CASSSSGGKRETQYF. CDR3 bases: TGTGCCAGCAGCTCTAGCGGGGGGAAGAGAGAGACCCAGTACTTC.

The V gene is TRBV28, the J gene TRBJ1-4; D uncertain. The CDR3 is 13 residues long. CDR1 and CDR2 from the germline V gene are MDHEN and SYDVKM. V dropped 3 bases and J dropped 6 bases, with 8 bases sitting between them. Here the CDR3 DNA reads TGTGCCAGCAGTTTGGTTCAGGATGAAAAACTGTTTTTT. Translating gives CASSLVQDEKLFF.

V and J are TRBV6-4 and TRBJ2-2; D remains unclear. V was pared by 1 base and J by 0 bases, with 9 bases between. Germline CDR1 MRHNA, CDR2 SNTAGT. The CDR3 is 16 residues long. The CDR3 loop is CASSDLGITNTGELFF. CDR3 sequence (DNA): TGTGCCAGCAGTGACTTGGGGATTACGAACACCGGGGAGCTGTTTTTT.

CDR3 sequence reads: CASSSTGQGAYEQYF. DNA of the CDR3: TGTGCCAGCAGTTCCACCGGACAGGGCGCCTACGAGCAGTACTTC. J is TRBJ2-7 and V is TRBV28; 8 bases map to TRBD1. This CDR3 contains 15 residues. Germline lookup yields CDR1 MDHEN and CDR2 SYDVKM. J was trimmed by 2 bases and V by 4 bases; bases with no gene match: 7. The full variable domain, with the rest looked up from reference TRBV28 and TRBJ2-7, is DVKVTQSSRYLVKRTGEKVFLECVQDMDHENMFWYRQDPGLGLRLIYFSYDVKMKEKGDIPEGYSVSREKKERFSLILESASTNQTSMYLCASSSTGQGAYEQYFGPGTRLTVT.

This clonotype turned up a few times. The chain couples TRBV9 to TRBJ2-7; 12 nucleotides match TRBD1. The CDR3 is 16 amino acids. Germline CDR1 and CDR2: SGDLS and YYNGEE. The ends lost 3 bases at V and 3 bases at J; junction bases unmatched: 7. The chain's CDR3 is CASSGGQGASIYEQYF. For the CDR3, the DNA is TGTGCCAGCAGCGGGGGACAGGGGGCGAGTATCTACGAGCAGTACTTC.

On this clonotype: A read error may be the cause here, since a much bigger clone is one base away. CDR3 nucleotides: TGTGCCAGCAGCCAAGATCGCCCCCATACGGAGCAGTGCTTC. This sequence encodes CASSQDRPHTEQCF. V and J are TRBV3-1 and TRBJ2-5; D is ambiguous. The CDR3 totals 14 residues. Germline values: CDR1 LGHDT, CDR2 YNNKEL (reference sequence).

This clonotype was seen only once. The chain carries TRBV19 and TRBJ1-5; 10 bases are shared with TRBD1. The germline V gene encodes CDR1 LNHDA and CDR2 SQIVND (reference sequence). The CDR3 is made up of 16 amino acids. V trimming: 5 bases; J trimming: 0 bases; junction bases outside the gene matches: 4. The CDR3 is CASSPGQGISNQPQHF. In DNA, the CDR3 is TGTGCCAGTAGTCCGGGACAGGGGATTAGCAATCAGCCCCAGCATTTT.

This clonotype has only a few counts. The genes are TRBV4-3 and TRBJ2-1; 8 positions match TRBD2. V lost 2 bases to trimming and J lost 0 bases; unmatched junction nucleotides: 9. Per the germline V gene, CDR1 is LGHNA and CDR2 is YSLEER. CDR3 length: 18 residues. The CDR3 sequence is CASSQIAGSGPSYNEQFF. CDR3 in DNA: TGCGCCAGCAGCCAAATAGCGGGAAGCGGTCCCTCCTACAATGAGCAGTTCTTC.